These 27 T cell receptor beta chains came from one sample sequenced in a study of T cells after yellow fever vaccination. Each CDR3 protein is one row after TCRdb ran MiXCR on the 5' RACE reads. Of about 350,000 distinct CDR3 sequences listed, under 15% are singletons. Sample: CD4+ T cells sorted from PBMCs, taken 15 days after the yellow fever booster vaccination. Receptors originate from a man between 18 and 29 years old who received the YFV17D yellow fever vaccine.

The table lists this clonotype with a few counts. The rearrangement links TRBV15 to TRBJ2-3; D not resolved. V dropped 7 bases and J dropped 2 bases, with 13 bases sitting between them. The germline CDR1 and CDR2 sequences are LNHNV and YYDKDF (reference sequence). CDR3 length: 14 amino acids. CDR3 protein: CATNGPKYTDTQYF. CDR3 DNA: TGTGCCACCAACGGGCCCAAGTACACAGATACGCAGTATTTT.

The CDR3 spells CASSLTSKRYQETQYF. The CDR3 DNA reads as TGCGCCAGCAGCTTAACCTCTAAGCGGTACCAAGAGACCCAGTACTTC. The chain couples TRBV5-1 to TRBJ2-5; tentative D call: TRBD2 (5 bases). V was trimmed by 2 bases and J by 0 bases, leaving 14 bases between them. Looked up from germline, CDR1 is SGHRS and CDR2 is YFSETQ. The CDR3 has 16 residues. Using reference TRBV5-1 and TRBJ2-5 for the parts outside the CDR3, the full variable domain is KAGVTQTPRYLIKTRGQQVTLSCSPISGHRSVSWYQQTPGQGLQFLFEYFSETQRNKGNFPGRFSGRQFSNSRSEMNVSTLELGDSALYLCASSLTSKRYQETQYFGPGTRLLVL.

The chain has TRBV6-5 and TRBJ2-3, with TRBD2 matching 9 bases. This CDR3 region has 16 residues. Germline V lookup: CDR1 MNHEY, CDR2 SVGAGI. The junction had 5 bases not matched to a gene; V was cut back by 4 bases and J by 0 bases. The CDR3 reads CASSSHSGGSTDTQYF. CDR3 sequence (DNA): TGTGCCAGCAGTTCCCATAGCGGGGGAAGCACAGATACGCAGTATTTT.

This clonotype came up a few times. The gene calls are TRBV7-2 and TRBJ2-1, with 12 bases that match TRBD2. CDR3 length: 16 amino acids. The V gene end was trimmed by 6 bases and the J gene end by 9 bases; junction bases not matched to a gene: 12. Germline assignment: CDR1 SGHTA and CDR2 FQGNSA. The CDR3 nucleotides are TGTGCCAGCAGTCCAAACCCTAGCGGGGGGGACGGTGAGCAGTTCTTC. Translating it yields CASSPNPSGGDGEQFF.

The table lists this clonotype with a few counts. V usage is TRBV20-1 and J usage is TRBJ1-4, with 7 bases identical to TRBD1. CDR3 length: 12 amino acids. Germline assignment: CDR1 DFQATT and CDR2 SNEGSKA (reference sequence). The CDR3: CSGGQNNEKLFF. The CDR3 region has the DNA TGCAGCGGGGGACAGAATAATGAAAAACTGTTTTTT.

This clonotype was picked up a small number of times. The chain has TRBV5-5 and TRBJ1-4; D might be TRBD1 (5 bases). This CDR3 is 14 amino acids long. Deletions cut 4 bases from V and 6 bases from J, with 13 bases between. Germline V gene data show CDR1 as SGHKS and CDR2 as YYEKEE (reference sequence). This CDR3 is CASSTTVNHEKLFF. CDR3 DNA: TGTGCCAGCAGCACGACAGTTAACCATGAAAAACTGTTTTTT.

As for this clonotype: A much larger clone differs by one base, so this may be a read error. The chain is built from TRBV5-1 and TRBJ1-5; D unresolved. V lost 0 bases to trimming and J lost 2 bases, with 9 bases between them. Germline V CDR1 and CDR2: SGHRS, YFSETQ. The CDR3 runs 15 residues. The CDR3 is CASSLGVNGNQPQHF. The CDR3 DNA follows: TGCGCCAGCAGCTTGGGGGTTAATGGCAATCAGCCCCAGCATTTT.

The CDR3 protein is CASSPMSSYEQYF. The DNA of the CDR3 is TGTGCCAGCAGTCCTATGAGCTCCTACGAGCAGTACTTC. The chain uses TRBV12-3 or TRBV12-4 and TRBJ2-7; no reliable D call. The CDR3 spans 13 residues. Trimming removed 5 bases at V and 0 bases at J, with 8 bases between.

The sample holds a few counts of this clonotype. The V call is TRBV18, the J call TRBJ2-7; the D is unclear. This CDR3 contains 13 residues. V was clipped by 3 bases and J by 6 bases, with 12 bases between them. Germline V gene data show CDR1 as KGHSH and CDR2 as LQKENI. The CDR3 loop reads CASSPGPPSEQYF. DNA of the CDR3: TGTGCCAGCTCACCGGGCCCGCCCTCCGAGCAGTACTTC.

This clonotype has just a few counts. The CDR3 loop reads CASSFGGHNYGYTF. For the CDR3, the DNA is TGCGCCAGCAGCTTCGGGGGACATAACTATGGCTACACCTTC. V usage is TRBV5-1 and J usage is TRBJ1-2; D is perhaps TRBD1 (6 bases). The V end lost 2 bases, the J end lost 1 base, and 9 bases lay between the germline ends. This CDR3 has 14 amino acids. The V gene's germline CDR1 is SGHRS and CDR2 YFSETQ.

This rearrangement joins TRBV20-1 to TRBJ2-7, with D perhaps being TRBD1 or TRBD2 (5 bases each). The CDR3 totals 13 residues. Germline values: CDR1 DFQATT, CDR2 SNEGSKA (reference sequence). V lost 3 bases to trimming and J lost 1 base, with 10 bases between them. For the CDR3, the DNA is TGCAGTGCTAGTTGGGGGAGATCCTACGAGCAGTACGTC. Translation gives CSASWGRSYEQYV.

CDR3 region: CASHREIGTEAFF. The DNA of the CDR3 is TGTGCCAGTCACAGGGAAATCGGCACTGAAGCTTTCTTT. The chain is built from TRBV2 and TRBJ1-1; D is perhaps TRBD1 (6 bases). The CDR3 extends over 13 amino acids. The germline V gene encodes CDR1 SNHLY and CDR2 FYNNEI. V lost 9 bases and J 4 bases, leaving 15 bases between the germline ends.

J is TRBJ1-2 and V is TRBV7-3; D is unresolved. The CDR3 is 13 residues long. The germline V gene has CDR1 SGHTA and CDR2 FQGTGA. V was clipped by 1 base and J by 3 bases, with 6 bases between them. The CDR3 nucleotides read TGTGCCAGCAGCTTAATGTCGGACTATGGCTACACCTTC. Its translation: CASSLMSDYGYTF. Full variable domain (missing parts from reference TRBV7-3 and TRBJ1-2): GAGVSQTPSNKVTEKGKYVELRCDPISGHTALYWYRQSLGQGPEFLIYFQGTGAADDSGLPNDRFFAVRPEGSVSTLKIQRTERGDSAVYLCASSLMSDYGYTFGSGTRLTVV.

The CDR3 coding sequence is TGCGCCAGCAGCCAAGCGGGGGCAGGGACCCAGTACTTC. Encoded protein: CASSQAGAGTQYF. The rearrangement uses TRBV4-3 and TRBJ2-5, with D perhaps given as TRBD1 or TRBD2 (6 bases each). With 1 base removed from V and 7 bases from J, the gap between germline ends came to 10 bases. CDR1 LGHNA and CDR2 YSLEER come from the germline V gene. This CDR3 region has 13 residues.

This clonotype was counted a single time. At one end the junction does not follow the germline gene, possibly because of a read error. This rearrangement joins TRBV5-1 to TRBJ2-5, with TRBD2 matching over 7 bases. The CDR3 consists of 14 residues. CDR1 is SGHRS, CDR2 YFSETQ, per germline. The CDR3 bases are TGCGCCAGCACACCACCGGGAGCGCGGGAGACCAAGTACTTC. Encoded protein: CASTPPGARETKYF.

The CDR3 loop is CASSPRQGVDEAFF. CDR3 in DNA: TGTGCCAGCAGCCCCCGACAGGGGGTTGATGAAGCTTTCTTT. The V gene is TRBV7-2, the J gene TRBJ1-1; 9 bases fit TRBD1. The junction had 8 bases not matched to a gene; V was cut back by 5 bases and J by 7 bases. The germline CDR1 and CDR2 sequences are SGHTA and FQGNSA. CDR3 length: 14 amino acids. Variable domain in full (rest from reference TRBV7-2 and TRBJ1-1): GAGVSQSPSNKVTEKGKDVELRCDPISGHTALYWYRQSLGQGLEFLIYFQGNSAPDKSGLPSDRFSAERTGGSVSTLTIQRTQQEDSAVYLCASSPRQGVDEAFFGQGTRLTVV.

This clonotype was seen only a few times. The chain couples TRBV30 to TRBJ2-7; 8 bases are a match to TRBD1. Germline-derived CDR1 and CDR2 are GTSNPN and SVGIG (reference sequence). The CDR3 runs to 13 residues. After removal of 2 bases from V and 3 bases from J, the junction contained 3 bases not matched to a gene. The CDR3 loop reads CAWSKDRGYEQYF. DNA for the CDR3: TGTGCCTGGAGTAAAGACAGGGGCTACGAGCAGTACTTC.

The chain uses TRBV15 and TRBJ2-7; D is ambiguous. The V gene's germline CDR1 is LNHNV and CDR2 YYDKDF (reference sequence). The CDR3 totals 15 residues. V was cut by 0 bases and J by 0 bases, with 9 bases left in between. The CDR3 here is CATSRDPERSYEQYF. CDR3 DNA: TGTGCCACCAGCAGAGATCCTGAACGCTCCTACGAGCAGTACTTC. The full variable domain, rest sourced from reference TRBV15 and TRBJ2-7, is DAMVIQNPRYQVTQFGKPVTLSCSQTLNHNVMYWYQQKSSQAPKLLFHYYDKDFNNEADTPDNFQSRRPNTSFCFLDIRSPGLGDTAMYLCATSRDPERSYEQYFGPGTRLTVT.

The V gene is TRBV18, the J gene TRBJ1-1; a possible D gene is TRBD1 (6 bases). V shed 5 bases and J shed 11 bases, with 15 bases lying between them. Germline CDR1 reads KGHSH; CDR2 reads LQKENI. The CDR3 is 12 amino acids. CDR3 sequence reads: CASSTQGLEAFF. CDR3 sequence (DNA): TGTGCCAGCTCAACGCAGGGGCTTGAGGCTTTCTTT.

The CDR3 DNA follows: TGCGCCAGCAGCCAAGTGGGGTCTAGGCCCCAGCATTTT. This translates into CASSQVGSRPQHF. V usage is TRBV4-1 and J usage is TRBJ1-5; D unclear. The CDR3 consists of 13 residues. Germline CDR1 MGHRA, CDR2 YSYEKL. V lost 1 base and J lost 9, with 10 bases in between.

This clonotype has only a few counts. The rearrangement uses TRBV20-1 and TRBJ2-1; D is undetermined. The V end was cut by 2 bases, the J end by 0 bases, with 14 bases between. Germline V gene data show CDR1 as DFQATT and CDR2 as SNEGSKA (reference sequence). The CDR3 runs 16 residues. The CDR3 protein is CSARPSRLSSYNEQFF. The DNA of the CDR3 is TGCAGTGCTAGACCCTCCCGGCTGAGCTCCTACAATGAGCAGTTCTTC.

The table lists this clonotype with a few counts. The V gene is TRBV6-2 or TRBV6-3, the J gene TRBJ2-5; D unresolved. Trimming pared 4 bases from V and 8 bases from J, leaving 8 bases between. The germline gives CDR1 MNHEY, CDR2 SVGEGT. The CDR3 has 11 residues. The CDR3 region has the DNA TGTGCCAGCAGTTTCGGCCGAACCCAGTACTTC. It encodes CASSFGRTQYF.

This clonotype was detected only a few times. This chain joins TRBV7-2 and TRBJ1-2; possibly TRBD1 for D (5 bases). Trimming shortened V by 3 bases and J by 0 bases, and 20 bases separated the two germline ends. The CDR3 has 18 amino acids. CDR1 is SGHTA, CDR2 FQGNSA, per germline. CDR3 residues: CASSFLSWGRGANYGYTF. The CDR3 DNA follows: TGTGCCAGCAGCTTCCTGAGTTGGGGGAGGGGAGCTAACTATGGCTACACCTTC.

This chain links TRBV7-2 with TRBJ1-5, with D unresolved. The CDR3 contains 15 residues. From germline, CDR1 is SGHTA and CDR2 FQGNSA. V lost 5 bases and J lost 6, with 17 bases in between. CDR3 coding DNA: TGTGCCAGCAGCAAGGATGTCCCGGCGAGTCAGCCCCAGCATTTT. This sequence encodes CASSKDVPASQPQHF.

This chain joins TRBV29-1 and TRBJ2-7; D gene unclear. This CDR3 region has 12 residues. Germline V gene lookup returns CDR1 SQVTM and CDR2 ANQGSEA. The germline V and J ends were trimmed by 5 bases and 2 bases, with 10 bases remaining between them. CDR3 in amino acids: CSVNVGPYEQYF. CDR3 DNA: TGCAGCGTTAATGTCGGCCCCTACGAGCAGTACTTC.

This clonotype was seen repeatedly, ten times or more. The chain carries TRBV3-1 and TRBJ2-5; 9 bases match TRBD2. The CDR3 runs to 14 residues. CDR1 is LGHDT, CDR2 YNNKEL, per germline (reference sequence). CDR3 bases: TGTGCTTCGACCGGCCTAGCGGGGAGGGAGACCCAGTACTTC. Protein sequence: CASTGLAGRETQYF.

This clonotype turned up a few times. The chain couples TRBV19 to TRBJ2-7; D might be TRBD1 (5 bases). Germline assignment: CDR1 LNHDA and CDR2 SQIVND (reference sequence). The V end was cut by 9 bases, the J end by 1 base, with 16 bases between. The CDR3 is 14 amino acids. CDR3 residues: CARHLVQGSYEQYV. The CDR3 DNA sequence: TGTGCCAGACATCTAGTTCAGGGATCCTACGAGCAGTACGTC.